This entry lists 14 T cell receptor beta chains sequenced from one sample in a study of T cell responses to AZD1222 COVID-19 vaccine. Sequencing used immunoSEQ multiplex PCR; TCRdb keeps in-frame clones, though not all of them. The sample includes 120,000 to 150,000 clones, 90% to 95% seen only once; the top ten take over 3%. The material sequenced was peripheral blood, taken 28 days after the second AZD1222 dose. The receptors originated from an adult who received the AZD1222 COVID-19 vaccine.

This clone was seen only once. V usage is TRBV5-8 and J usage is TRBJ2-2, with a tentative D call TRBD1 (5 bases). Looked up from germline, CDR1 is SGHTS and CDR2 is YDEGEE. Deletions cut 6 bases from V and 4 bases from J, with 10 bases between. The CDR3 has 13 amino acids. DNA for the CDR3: TGTGCCAGCAAGGGGTGGGGCACCGGGGAGCTGTTTTTT. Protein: CASKGWGTGELFF.

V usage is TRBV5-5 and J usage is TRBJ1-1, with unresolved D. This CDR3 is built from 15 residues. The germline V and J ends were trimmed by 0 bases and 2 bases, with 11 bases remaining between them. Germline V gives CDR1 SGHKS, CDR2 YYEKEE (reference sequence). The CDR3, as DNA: TGTGCCAGCAGCTTGGTTCTCTGGGGAAACACTGAAGCTTTCTTT. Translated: CASSLVLWGNTEAFF.

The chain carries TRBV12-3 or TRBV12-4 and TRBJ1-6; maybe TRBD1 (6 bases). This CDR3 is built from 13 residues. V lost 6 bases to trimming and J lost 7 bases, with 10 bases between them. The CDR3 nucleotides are TGTGCCAGCAGCAGGGGCATGAATTCACCCCTCCACTTT. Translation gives CASSRGMNSPLHF.

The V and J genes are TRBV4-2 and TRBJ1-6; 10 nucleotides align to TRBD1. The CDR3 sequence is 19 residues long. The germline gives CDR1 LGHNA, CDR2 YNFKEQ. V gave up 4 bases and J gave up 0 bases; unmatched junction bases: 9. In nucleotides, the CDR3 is TGTGCCAGCAGCCTAAGCCGGACAGGGGGAAGCTCCTATAATTCACCCCTCCACTTT. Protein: CASSLSRTGGSSYNSPLHF.

This CDR3 is CASTPRSGGKNNEQFF. In DNA, the CDR3 is TGTGCCAGTACCCCTAGGAGCGGGGGGAAAAACAATGAGCAGTTCTTC. The rearrangement uses TRBV19 and TRBJ2-1, with 9 nucleotides matching TRBD2. Trimming removed 7 bases from V and 5 bases from J; junction bases left unmatched: 12. The germline CDR1 and CDR2 sequences are LNHDA and SQIVND (reference sequence). The CDR3 has 16 residues.

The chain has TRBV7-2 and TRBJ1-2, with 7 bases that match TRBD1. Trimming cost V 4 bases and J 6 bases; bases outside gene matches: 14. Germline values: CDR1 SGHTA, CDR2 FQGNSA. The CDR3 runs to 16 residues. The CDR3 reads CASSSQGPSVSHGYTF. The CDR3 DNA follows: TGTGCCAGCAGCTCACAGGGGCCCTCTGTCTCACATGGCTACACCTTC.

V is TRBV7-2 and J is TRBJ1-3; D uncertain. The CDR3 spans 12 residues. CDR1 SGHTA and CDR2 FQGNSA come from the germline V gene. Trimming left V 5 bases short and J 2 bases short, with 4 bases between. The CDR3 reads CASSRTGNTIYF. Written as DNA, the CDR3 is TGTGCCAGCAGCAGGACTGGAAACACCATATATTTT. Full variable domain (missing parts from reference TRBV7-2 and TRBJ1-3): GAGVSQSPSNKVTEKGKDVELRCDPISGHTALYWYRQSLGQGLEFLIYFQGNSAPDKSGLPSDRFSAERTGGSVSTLTIQRTQQEDSAVYLCASSRTGNTIYFGEGSWLTVV.

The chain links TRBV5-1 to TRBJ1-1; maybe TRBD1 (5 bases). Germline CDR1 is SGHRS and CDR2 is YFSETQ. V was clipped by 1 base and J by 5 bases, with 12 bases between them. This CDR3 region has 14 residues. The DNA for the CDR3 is TGCGCCAGCAGCTTGAGCAGGGCGGGAACTGAAGCTTTCTTT. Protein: CASSLSRAGTEAFF.

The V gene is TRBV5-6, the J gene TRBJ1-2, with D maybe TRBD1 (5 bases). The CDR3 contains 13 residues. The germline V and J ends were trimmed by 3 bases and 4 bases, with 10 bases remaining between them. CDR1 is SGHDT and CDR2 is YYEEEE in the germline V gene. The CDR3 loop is CASSSPGGYGYTF. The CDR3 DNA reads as TGTGCCAGCAGCTCCCCGGGGGGCTATGGCTACACCTTC.

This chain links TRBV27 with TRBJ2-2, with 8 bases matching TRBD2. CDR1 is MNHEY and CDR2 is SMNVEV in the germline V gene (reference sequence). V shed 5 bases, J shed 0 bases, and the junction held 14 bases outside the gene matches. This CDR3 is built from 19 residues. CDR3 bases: TGTGCCAGCAGTCGGCGCAGGTTCGGGAGGGATACGAACACCGGGGAGCTGTTTTTT. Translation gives CASSRRRFGRDTNTGELFF.

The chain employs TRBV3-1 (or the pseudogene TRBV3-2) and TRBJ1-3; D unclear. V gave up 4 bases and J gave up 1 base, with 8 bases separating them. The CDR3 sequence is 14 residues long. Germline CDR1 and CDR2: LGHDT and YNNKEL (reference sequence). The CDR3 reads CASSLMHSGNTIYF. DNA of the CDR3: TGTGCCAGCAGCCTCATGCATTCTGGAAACACCATATATTTT.

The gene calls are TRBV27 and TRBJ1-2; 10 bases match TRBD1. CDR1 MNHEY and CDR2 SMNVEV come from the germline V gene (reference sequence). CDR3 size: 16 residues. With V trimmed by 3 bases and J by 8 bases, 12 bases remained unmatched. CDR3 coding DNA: TGTGCCAGCAGTTTCGAGGGGACAGGGGTTTTTGGGGGCTACACCTTC. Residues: CASSFEGTGVFGGYTF.

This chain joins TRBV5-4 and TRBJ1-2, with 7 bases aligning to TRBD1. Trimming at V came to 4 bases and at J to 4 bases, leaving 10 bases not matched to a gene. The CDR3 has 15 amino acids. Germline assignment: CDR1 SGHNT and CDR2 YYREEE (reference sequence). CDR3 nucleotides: TGTGCCAGCAGCCCGCCCCGACAGGGCCCCTATGGCTACACCTTC. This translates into CASSPPRQGPYGYTF.

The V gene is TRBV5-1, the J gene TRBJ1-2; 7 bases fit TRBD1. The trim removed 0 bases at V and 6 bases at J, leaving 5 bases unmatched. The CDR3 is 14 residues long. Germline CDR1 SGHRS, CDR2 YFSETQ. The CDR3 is CASSLVTGVDGYTF. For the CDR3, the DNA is TGCGCCAGCAGCTTGGTAACAGGGGTTGATGGCTACACCTTC. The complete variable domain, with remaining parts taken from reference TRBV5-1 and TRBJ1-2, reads KAGVTQTPRYLIKTRGQQVTLSCSPISGHRSVSWYQQTPGQGLQFLFEYFSETQRNKGNFPGRFSGRQFSNSRSEMNVSTLELGDSALYLCASSLVTGVDGYTFGSGTRLTVV.